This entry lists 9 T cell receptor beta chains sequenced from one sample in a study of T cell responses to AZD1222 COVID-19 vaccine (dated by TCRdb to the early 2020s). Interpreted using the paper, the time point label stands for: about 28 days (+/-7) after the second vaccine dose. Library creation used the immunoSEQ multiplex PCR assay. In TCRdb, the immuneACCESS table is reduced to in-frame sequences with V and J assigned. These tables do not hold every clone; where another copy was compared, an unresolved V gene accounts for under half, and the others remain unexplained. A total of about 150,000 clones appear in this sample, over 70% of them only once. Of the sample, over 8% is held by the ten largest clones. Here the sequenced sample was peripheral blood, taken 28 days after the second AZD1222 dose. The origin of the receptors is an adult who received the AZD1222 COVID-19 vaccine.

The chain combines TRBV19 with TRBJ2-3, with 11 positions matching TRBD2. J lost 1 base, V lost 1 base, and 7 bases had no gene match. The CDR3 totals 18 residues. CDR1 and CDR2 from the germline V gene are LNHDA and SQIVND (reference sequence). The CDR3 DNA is TGTGCCAGTAGTATAGGGGCTAGCGGGGGGAGCGGCACAGATACGCAGTATTTT. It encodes CASSIGASGGSGTDTQYF.

The CDR3 coding sequence is TGTGCCTGGACCCTCGGGGTGAAGGGTTCACCCCTCCACTTT. The encoded protein is CAWTLGVKGSPLHF. The chain joins TRBV30 to TRBJ1-6; D is undetermined. The CDR3 loop spans 14 amino acids. V was trimmed by 4 bases and J by 9 bases, leaving 16 bases between them. The V gene's germline CDR1 is GTSNPN and CDR2 SVGIG (reference sequence).

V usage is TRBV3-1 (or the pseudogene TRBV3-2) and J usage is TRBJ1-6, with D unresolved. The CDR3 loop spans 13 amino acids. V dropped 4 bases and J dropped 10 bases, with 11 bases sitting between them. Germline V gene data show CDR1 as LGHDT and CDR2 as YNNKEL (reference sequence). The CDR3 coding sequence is TGTGCCAGCAGCCTGGATCTGGGGTCACCCCTCCACTTT. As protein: CASSLDLGSPLHF.

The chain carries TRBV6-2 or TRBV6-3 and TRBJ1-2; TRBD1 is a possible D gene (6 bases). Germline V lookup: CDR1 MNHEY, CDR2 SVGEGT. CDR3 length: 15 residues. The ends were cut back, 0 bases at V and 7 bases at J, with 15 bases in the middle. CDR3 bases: TGTGCCAGCAGTTACTCAAGCCAGGGGCCTAGTGGCTACACCTTC. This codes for CASSYSSQGPSGYTF.

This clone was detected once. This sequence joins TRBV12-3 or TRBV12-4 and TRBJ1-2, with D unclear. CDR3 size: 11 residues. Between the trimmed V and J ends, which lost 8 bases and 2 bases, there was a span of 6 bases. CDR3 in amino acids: CASLRNYGYTF. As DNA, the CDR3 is TGTGCCAGCCTGAGAAACTATGGCTACACCTTC.

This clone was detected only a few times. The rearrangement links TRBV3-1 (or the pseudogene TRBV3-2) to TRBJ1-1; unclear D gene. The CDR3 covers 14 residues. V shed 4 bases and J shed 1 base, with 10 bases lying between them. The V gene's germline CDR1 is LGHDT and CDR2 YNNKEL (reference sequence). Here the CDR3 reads CASSPGRRNTEAFF. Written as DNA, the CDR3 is TGTGCCAGCAGCCCAGGACGGAGGAACACTGAAGCTTTCTTT.

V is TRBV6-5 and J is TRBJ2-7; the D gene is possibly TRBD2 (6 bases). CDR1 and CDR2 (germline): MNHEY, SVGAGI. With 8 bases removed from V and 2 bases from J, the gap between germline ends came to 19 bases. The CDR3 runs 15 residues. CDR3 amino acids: CASHGNGRGTYEQYF. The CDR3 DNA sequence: TGTGCCAGCCACGGAAACGGGAGAGGAACCTACGAGCAGTACTTC.

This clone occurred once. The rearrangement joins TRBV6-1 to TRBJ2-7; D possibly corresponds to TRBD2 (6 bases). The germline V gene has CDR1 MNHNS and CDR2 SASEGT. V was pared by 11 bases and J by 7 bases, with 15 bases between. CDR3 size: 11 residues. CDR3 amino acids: CAALRGNEQYF. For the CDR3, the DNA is TGTGCCGCGTTGCGGGGCAATGAGCAGTACTTC.

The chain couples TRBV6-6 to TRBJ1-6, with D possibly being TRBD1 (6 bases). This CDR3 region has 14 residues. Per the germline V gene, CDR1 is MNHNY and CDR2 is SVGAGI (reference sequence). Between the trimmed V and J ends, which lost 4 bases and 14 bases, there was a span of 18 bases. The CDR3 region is CASSSGVMGVALHF. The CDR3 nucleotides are TGTGCCAGCAGTTCAGGGGTTATGGGGGTGGCCCTCCACTTT.